The 28 T cell receptor beta chains listed next were all sequenced from one sample in a study of cytomegalovirus exposure and HLA in healthy donors (dated by TCRdb to between 2016 and 2019). To prepare the library, the immunoSEQ multiplex PCR assay was applied. For the multiplex PCR, a mixture combining 60 forward primers for TCR Vbeta segments and 13 reverse primers for TCR Jbeta segments was used. TCRdb provides this immuneACCESS table in a form limited to in-frame rearrangements. Some clones are lacking; in checked studies, under half of them reflect an unresolved V gene, and why the rest are absent is not known. The sample profile shows approximately 210,000 clones; 77% of them were found once. Approximately 2% of the sample comes from the top ten. Sequencing was performed on PBMCs. These receptors all come from a woman aged 25 to 45 in good health and CMV-seropositive.

This rearrangement joins TRBV28 to TRBJ2-7; 7 bases agree with TRBD1. Germline trimming cut 3 bases from V and 2 bases from J; bases unmatched to any gene: 4. CDR1 and CDR2 from the germline V gene are MDHEN and SYDVKM. CDR3 length equals 14 residues. In DNA form, the CDR3 reads TGTGCCAGCAGTTTCAGACAGGGTACCTACGAGCAGTACTTC. Amino acid sequence: CASSFRQGTYEQYF.

This chain connects TRBV7-6 to TRBJ2-5, with 8 positions matching TRBD2. Trimming took 1 base from V and 1 from J; bases not matched to a gene: 14. This CDR3 has 19 residues. Germline V CDR1 and CDR2: SGHVS, FNYEAQ. The CDR3 DNA reads as TGTGCCAGCAGCTTAGGGGTTAATTTGAGCGGGAGAGGCCAAGAGACCCAGTACTTC. This translates into CASSLGVNLSGRGQETQYF.

The rearrangement links TRBV5-1 to TRBJ2-5, with 9 bases aligning to TRBD1. Germline values: CDR1 SGHRS, CDR2 YFSETQ. This CDR3 is 15 amino acids long. V was clipped by 4 bases and J by 5 bases; unmatched bases: 9. CDR3 nucleotides: TGCGCCAGCAGCCTGTTAGGGACAGGGAGGGAGACCCAGTACTTC. This sequence encodes CASSLLGTGRETQYF.

This rearrangement joins TRBV7-9 to TRBJ1-5; 9 nucleotides line up with TRBD1. Germline V lookup: CDR1 SEHNR, CDR2 FQNEAQ (reference sequence). The CDR3 has 18 amino acids. J was trimmed by 1 base and V by 1 base; bases with no gene match: 8. The DNA of the CDR3 is TGTGCCAGCAGCTTAGTAACAGGGGGCATCAGGAGCAATCAGCCCCAGCATTTT. Translation: CASSLVTGGIRSNQPQHF.

The gene calls are TRBV27 and TRBJ2-7; 7 positions match TRBD1. Germline V CDR1 and CDR2: MNHEY, SMNVEV (reference sequence). The CDR3 runs to 15 residues. Trimming cost V 6 bases and J 2 bases; bases outside gene matches: 10. CDR3 sequence (DNA): TGTGCCAGCAGGGATTATTCTAGGGGGCCCTACGAGCAGTACTTC. Its protein is CASRDYSRGPYEQYF.

The chain employs TRBV7-6 and TRBJ1-1; possibly TRBD1 for D (6 bases). Germline CDR1 SGHVS, CDR2 FNYEAQ. The CDR3 length is 14 residues. V was shortened by 5 bases and J by 8 bases, with 18 bases between the two germline ends. The CDR3 DNA reads as TGTGCCAGCAGCCCCAGCCCGCGGGGGCCCGAAGCTTTCTTT. Its translation is CASSPSPRGPEAFF. The full variable domain, in which reference TRBV7-6 and TRBJ1-1 provide the parts outside the CDR3, is GAGVSQSPRYKVTKRGQDVALRCDPISGHVSLYWYRQALGQGPEFLTYFNYEAQQDKSGLPNDRFSAERPEGSISTLTIQRTEQRDSAMYRCASSPSPRGPEAFFGQGTRLTVV.

The V gene is TRBV30, the J gene TRBJ1-5, with D perhaps matching TRBD1 (6 bases). The CDR3 is 14 residues long. Germline V lookup: CDR1 GTSNPN, CDR2 SVGIG (reference sequence). V was pared by 0 bases and J by 5 bases, with 11 bases between. CDR3 bases: TGTGCCTGGAGTGTATTAGGGGGGGATCAGCCCCAGCATTTT. This translates into CAWSVLGGDQPQHF.

CDR3 DNA: TGTGCCAGCAGTGGTCTAGCGGGAGGCCACGCCACAGATACGCAGTATTTT. Its protein is CASSGLAGGHATDTQYF. The gene calls are TRBV6-1 and TRBJ2-3; 11 nucleotides align to TRBD2. The V gene's germline CDR1 is MNHNS and CDR2 SASEGT. J gave up 2 bases and V 4 bases, and 8 bases lay outside the gene matches. The CDR3 sequence is 17 residues long.

This chain links TRBV7-2 with TRBJ2-3, with D possibly being TRBD1 (5 bases). Germline V lookup: CDR1 SGHTA, CDR2 FQGNSA. The V gene lost 3 bases and the J gene lost 2 bases, with 12 bases spanning the gap. The CDR3 has 15 amino acids. The CDR3, as DNA: TGTGCCAGCAGCTTCAGGGCCTCACCCACAGATACGCAGTATTTT. It translates to CASSFRASPTDTQYF.

CDR3 in amino acids: CASSSGTSRTHEQYF. The CDR3 bases are TGTGCCAGCAGCTCCGGGACTAGTCGGACCCACGAGCAGTACTTC. The chain is built from TRBV7-2 and TRBJ2-7, with 8 bases matching TRBD2. Germline loops: CDR1 SGHTA, CDR2 FQGNSA. Trimming took 4 bases from V and 5 from J; bases not matched to a gene: 10. This CDR3 has 15 residues.

This chain uses TRBV7-2 with TRBJ1-6; 8 nucleotides agree with TRBD1. Germline CDR1 is SGHTA and CDR2 is FQGNSA. This CDR3 is built from 15 residues. The ends lost 5 bases at V and 6 bases at J; junction bases unmatched: 6. CDR3 in DNA: TGTGCCAGCAGCATATGGACAGGGAGTAATTCACCCCTCCACTTT. The encoded protein is CASSIWTGSNSPLHF.

The chain recombines TRBV6-6 with TRBJ1-5, with a possible D match to TRBD1 (6 bases). V lost 5 bases and J lost 1, with 15 bases in between. The germline CDR1 and CDR2 sequences are MNHNY and SVGAGI (reference sequence). The CDR3 spans 16 residues. The CDR3 here is CASSTPGGSSNQPQHF. The CDR3 DNA reads as TGTGCCAGCAGTACCCCGGGGGGCTCCAGCAATCAGCCCCAGCATTTT.

The chain recombines TRBV7-3 with TRBJ2-1, with D unresolved. The CDR3 is made up of 13 amino acids. Deletions cut 4 bases from V and 6 bases from J, with 10 bases between. CDR1 and CDR2 (germline): SGHTA, FQGTGA. The CDR3: CASSSSAGNEQFF. The CDR3 DNA sequence: TGTGCCAGCAGCTCATCAGCAGGCAATGAGCAGTTCTTC.

This clone showed up just once. The V call is TRBV23-1, the J call TRBJ1-5; D is perhaps TRBD1 (5 bases). TRBV23-1 is annotated as an ORF whose role is uncertain. V lost 0 bases to trimming and J lost 6 bases, with 12 bases between them. The CDR3 covers 15 residues. The CDR3 loop reads CASSQSGPVSQPQHF. The CDR3 DNA reads TGCGCCAGCAGTCAATCGGGGCCGGTGAGTCAGCCCCAGCATTTT.

The chain uses TRBV6-5 and TRBJ1-5; perhaps TRBD1 as D (5 bases). From germline, CDR1 is MNHEY and CDR2 SVGAGI. This CDR3 region has 14 residues. Trimming cost V 0 bases and J 5 bases, with 8 bases left between them. The CDR3 DNA reads as TGTGCCAGCAGTTACTCGGGGGGTTATCAGCCCCAGCATTTT. Translated: CASSYSGGYQPQHF.

The chain recombines TRBV7-2 with TRBJ1-2; 7 bases map to TRBD1. The V gene's germline CDR1 is SGHTA and CDR2 FQGNSA. This CDR3 is 14 amino acids long. V was clipped by 5 bases and J by 5 bases; unmatched bases: 8. CDR3 bases: TGTGCCAGCAGCCGGGACAGCGCCGGATATGGCTACACCTTC. Its protein product is CASSRDSAGYGYTF.

The chain is built from TRBV28 and TRBJ1-1, with TRBD1 matching 7 bases. V trimming: 6 bases; J trimming: 1 base; junction bases outside the gene matches: 14. Germline-derived CDR1 and CDR2 are MDHEN and SYDVKM. CDR3 length equals 17 residues. DNA of the CDR3: TGTGCCAGCAGCCCTCGTATCCTGGACAGGACGAACACTGAAGCTTTCTTT. This gives the protein CASSPRILDRTNTEAFF. The full variable domain, its missing parts supplied by reference TRBV28 and TRBJ1-1, is DVKVTQSSRYLVKRTGEKVFLECVQDMDHENMFWYRQDPGLGLRLIYFSYDVKMKEKGDIPEGYSVSREKKERFSLILESASTNQTSMYLCASSPRILDRTNTEAFFGQGTRLTVV.

This clone occurred a few times. V and J are TRBV19 and TRBJ1-1; TRBD1 might be the D (6 bases). V dropped 5 bases and J dropped 1 base, with 8 bases sitting between them. The CDR3 length is 13 residues. Germline values: CDR1 LNHDA, CDR2 SQIVND (reference sequence). The CDR3 sequence is CASSLTGNTEAFF. Here the CDR3 DNA reads TGTGCCAGTAGTTTGACAGGGAACACTGAAGCTTTCTTT.

The chain recombines TRBV2 with TRBJ2-4; D is undetermined. The CDR3 loop spans 13 amino acids. V was pared by 4 bases and J by 0 bases, with 4 bases between. In germline, CDR1 is SNHLY, CDR2 FYNNEI. The CDR3 region is CASSGLAKNIQYF. The CDR3 DNA reads TGTGCCAGCAGTGGGCTAGCCAAAAACATTCAGTACTTC.

The sample holds a few counts of this clone. The V gene is TRBV7-9, the J gene TRBJ1-1, with D hard to call. Per the germline V gene, CDR1 is SEHNR and CDR2 is FQNEAQ (reference sequence). This CDR3 has 15 residues. Deletions cut 2 bases from V and 7 bases from J, with 17 bases between. The DNA of the CDR3 is TGTGCCAGCAGCTTATTCCCGGGGAGAGATGTTGAAGCTTTCTTT. It codes for CASSLFPGRDVEAFF.

V and J are TRBV9 and TRBJ2-5; 12 bases match TRBD2. This CDR3 has 16 amino acids. Germline trimming cut 4 bases from V and 1 base from J; bases unmatched to any gene: 5. CDR1 is SGDLS, CDR2 YYNGEE, per germline. In DNA, the CDR3 is TGTGCCAGCAGCCCCGGACTAGCGGGACCCCAAGAGACCCAGTACTTC. It codes for CASSPGLAGPQETQYF.

The chain joins TRBV28 to TRBJ1-1, with 7 bases identical to TRBD1. Per the germline V gene, CDR1 is MDHEN and CDR2 is SYDVKM. Losses at the gene ends were 5 bases for V and 3 bases for J; bases not matched to a gene: 6. This CDR3 contains 14 residues. The CDR3 DNA sequence: TGTGCCAGCAGTACTCGGACAGGAGACACTGAAGCTTTCTTT. Protein: CASSTRTGDTEAFF.

This clone showed up just a few times. J is TRBJ2-5 and V is TRBV4-3; a weak D match, TRBD2 (5 bases). Germline assignment: CDR1 LGHNA and CDR2 YSLEER. CDR3 length equals 13 residues. Between the trimmed V and J ends, which lost 3 bases and 11 bases, there was a span of 16 bases. CDR3 bases: TGCGCCAGCAGCCACTCGCTAGGAAGGGAGCAGTACTTC. Its translation is CASSHSLGREQYF.

The chain couples TRBV18 to TRBJ2-1; TRBD2 agrees at 13 bases. Trimming took 6 bases from V and 3 from J; bases not matched to a gene: 2. The CDR3 runs 15 residues. Germline V lookup: CDR1 KGHSH, CDR2 LQKENI. The CDR3 sequence is CASSGTSGIYNEQFF. In DNA form, the CDR3 reads TGTGCCAGCTCGGGGACTAGCGGGATCTACAATGAGCAGTTCTTC.

V and J are TRBV28 and TRBJ2-1, with a possible D match to TRBD2 (6 bases). The germline V gene encodes CDR1 MDHEN and CDR2 SYDVKM. Deletions cut 2 bases from V and 7 bases from J, with 12 bases between. The CDR3 sequence is 14 residues long. This CDR3 is CASSLRRGWNEQFF. CDR3 DNA sequence: TGTGCCAGCAGTTTAAGGAGGGGCTGGAATGAGCAGTTCTTC. The variable domain in full, completed from reference TRBV28 and TRBJ2-1, reads DVKVTQSSRYLVKRTGEKVFLECVQDMDHENMFWYRQDPGLGLRLIYFSYDVKMKEKGDIPEGYSVSREKKERFSLILESASTNQTSMYLCASSLRRGWNEQFFGPGTRLTVL.

The CDR3, as DNA: TGCGCCAGCAGCCAAAGGACAGGCCAAGAGACCCAGTACTTC. The encoded protein is CASSQRTGQETQYF. The chain employs TRBV5-1 and TRBJ2-5; 7 nucleotides line up with TRBD1. Germline loops: CDR1 SGHRS, CDR2 YFSETQ. The V and J ends lost 4 bases and 1 base, in that order; junction bases with no gene match: 4. The CDR3 has 14 residues. The variable domain in full, with the rest retrieved from reference TRBV5-1 and TRBJ2-5, is KAGVTQTPRYLIKTRGQQVTLSCSPISGHRSVSWYQQTPGQGLQFLFEYFSETQRNKGNFPGRFSGRQFSNSRSEMNVSTLELGDSALYLCASSQRTGQETQYFGPGTRLLVL.

This chain links TRBV29-1 with TRBJ2-3; 8 bases fit TRBD1. Looked up from germline, CDR1 is SQVTM and CDR2 is ANQGSEA. V lost 5 bases, J lost 0 bases, and 1 base stayed unmatched. CDR3 length: 13 amino acids. For the CDR3, the DNA is TGCAGCGTTAGGACAGGGAGCACAGATACGCAGTATTTT. It codes for CSVRTGSTDTQYF.

The chain uses TRBV15 and TRBJ2-3; D is possibly TRBD1 (6 bases). The CDR3 totals 13 residues. Trimming removed 9 bases at V and 1 base at J, with 11 bases between. Germline values: CDR1 LNHNV, CDR2 YYDKDF (reference sequence). The CDR3 DNA is TGTGCCACAGGGTACAGGGGCACAGATACGCAGTATTTT. Protein: CATGYRGTDTQYF.